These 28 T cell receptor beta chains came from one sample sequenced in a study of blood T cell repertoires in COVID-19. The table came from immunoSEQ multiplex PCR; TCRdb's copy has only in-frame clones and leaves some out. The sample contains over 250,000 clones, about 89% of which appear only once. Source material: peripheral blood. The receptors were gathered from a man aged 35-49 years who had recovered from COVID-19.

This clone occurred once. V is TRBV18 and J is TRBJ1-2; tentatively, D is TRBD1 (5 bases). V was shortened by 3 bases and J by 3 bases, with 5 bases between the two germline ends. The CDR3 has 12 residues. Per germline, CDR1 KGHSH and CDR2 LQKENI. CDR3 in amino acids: CASSPTDYGYTF. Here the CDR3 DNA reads TGTGCCAGCTCACCGACAGACTATGGCTACACCTTC.

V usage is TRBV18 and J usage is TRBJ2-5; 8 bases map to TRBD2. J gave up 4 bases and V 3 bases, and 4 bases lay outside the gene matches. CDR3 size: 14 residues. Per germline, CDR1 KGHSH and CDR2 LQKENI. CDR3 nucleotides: TGTGCCAGCTCACCGCCCACTAGCGGAGAGACCCAGTACTTC. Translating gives CASSPPTSGETQYF.

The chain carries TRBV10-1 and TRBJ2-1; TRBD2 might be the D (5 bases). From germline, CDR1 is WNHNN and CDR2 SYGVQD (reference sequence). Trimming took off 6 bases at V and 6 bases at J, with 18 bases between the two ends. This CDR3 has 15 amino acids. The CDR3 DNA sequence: TGCGCCAGCAGCCTAAGGACTCTCACCTTCAATGAGCAGTTCTTC. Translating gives CASSLRTLTFNEQFF.

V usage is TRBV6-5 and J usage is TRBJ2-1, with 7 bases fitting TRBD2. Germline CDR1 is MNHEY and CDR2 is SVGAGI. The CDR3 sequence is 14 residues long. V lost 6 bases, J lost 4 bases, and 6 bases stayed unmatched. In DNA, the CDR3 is TGTGCCAGCAGCCGGGGCGGGAGTTACAATGAGCAGTTCTTC. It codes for CASSRGGSYNEQFF.

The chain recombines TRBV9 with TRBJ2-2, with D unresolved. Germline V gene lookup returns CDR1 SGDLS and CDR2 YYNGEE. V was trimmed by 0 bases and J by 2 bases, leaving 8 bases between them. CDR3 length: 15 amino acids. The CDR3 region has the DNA TGTGCCAGCAGCGTAGCAGGCAGAAACACCGGGGAGCTGTTTTTT. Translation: CASSVAGRNTGELFF. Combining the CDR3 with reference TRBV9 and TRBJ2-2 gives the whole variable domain DSGVTQTPKHLITATGQRVTLRCSPRSGDLSVYWYQQSLDQGLQFLIQYYNGEERAKGNILERFSAQQFPDLHSELNLSSLELGDSALYFCASSVAGRNTGELFFGEGSRLTVL.

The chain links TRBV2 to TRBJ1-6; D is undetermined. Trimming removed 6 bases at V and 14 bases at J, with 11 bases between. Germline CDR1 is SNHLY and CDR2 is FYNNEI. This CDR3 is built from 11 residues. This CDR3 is CASRATRTLHF. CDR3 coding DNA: TGTGCCAGCAGGGCGACCAGGACCCTCCACTTT.

Written as DNA, the CDR3 is TGTGCCTGGATGCAGGCAAGGGAGCAGTACTTC. It specifies CAWMQAREQYF. This chain links TRBV30 with TRBJ2-7; D not resolved. Germline-derived CDR1 and CDR2 are GTSNPN and SVGIG (reference sequence). The CDR3 has 11 residues. Trimming shortened V by 4 bases and J by 7 bases, and 11 bases separated the two germline ends. The full variable domain, in which reference TRBV30 and TRBJ2-7 provide the parts outside the CDR3, is SQTIHQWPATLVQPVGSPLSLECTVEGTSNPNLYWYRQAAGRGLQLLFYSVGIGQISSEVPQNLSASRPQDRQFILSSKKLLLSDSGFYLCAWMQAREQYFGPGTRLTVT.

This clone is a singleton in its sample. The CDR3, as DNA: TGTGCCACCAGTGATCCCAGGGAAAGTTCCCTAGCCAAAAACATTCAGTACTTC. Translated, it gives CATSDPRESSLAKNIQYF. The J gene is TRBJ2-4, the V gene TRBV24-1, with a tentative D call TRBD1 (5 bases). This CDR3 spans 18 amino acids. Trimming shortened V by 3 bases and J by 0 bases, and 17 bases separated the two germline ends. CDR1 and CDR2 from the germline V gene are KGHDR and SFDVKD.

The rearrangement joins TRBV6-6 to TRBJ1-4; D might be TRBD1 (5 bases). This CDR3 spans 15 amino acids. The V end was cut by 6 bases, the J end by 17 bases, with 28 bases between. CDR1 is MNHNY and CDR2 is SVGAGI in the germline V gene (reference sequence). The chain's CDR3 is CASSWVIAGSEGLFF. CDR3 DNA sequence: TGTGCCAGCAGCTGGGTAATCGCGGGGTCCGAGGGGCTATTTTTT.

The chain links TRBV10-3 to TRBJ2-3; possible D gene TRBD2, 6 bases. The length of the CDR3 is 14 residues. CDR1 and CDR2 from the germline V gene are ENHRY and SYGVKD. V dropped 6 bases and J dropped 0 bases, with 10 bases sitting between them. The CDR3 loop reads CAIRGLSSTDTQYF. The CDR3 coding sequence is TGTGCCATCAGGGGACTTTCTAGCACAGATACGCAGTATTTT.

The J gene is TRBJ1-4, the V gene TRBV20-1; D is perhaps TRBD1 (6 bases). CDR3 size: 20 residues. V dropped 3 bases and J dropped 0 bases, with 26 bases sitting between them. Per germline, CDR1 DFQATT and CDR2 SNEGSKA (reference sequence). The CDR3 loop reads CSASFYPPGAGPSTNEKLFF. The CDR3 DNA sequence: TGCAGTGCTAGTTTTTATCCTCCAGGGGCAGGTCCCTCAACTAATGAAAAACTGTTTTTT.

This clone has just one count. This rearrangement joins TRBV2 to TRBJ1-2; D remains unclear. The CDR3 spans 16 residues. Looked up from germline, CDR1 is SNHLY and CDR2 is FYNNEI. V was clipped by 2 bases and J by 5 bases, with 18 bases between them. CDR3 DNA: TGTGCCAGCAGTGAAACCCCCTGGGAGTTAGAATATGGCTACACCTTC. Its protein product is CASSETPWELEYGYTF.

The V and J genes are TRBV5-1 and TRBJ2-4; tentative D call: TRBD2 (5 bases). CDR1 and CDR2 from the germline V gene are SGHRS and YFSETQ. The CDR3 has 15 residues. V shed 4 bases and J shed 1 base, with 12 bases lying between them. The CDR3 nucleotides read TGCGCCAGCAGCCCGGGAAGAGGGGCCAAAAACATTCAGTACTTC. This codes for CASSPGRGAKNIQYF.

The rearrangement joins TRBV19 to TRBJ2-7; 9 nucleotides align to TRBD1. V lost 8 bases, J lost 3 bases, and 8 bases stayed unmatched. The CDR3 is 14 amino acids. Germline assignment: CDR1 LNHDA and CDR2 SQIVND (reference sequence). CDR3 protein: CASAAGTGSYEQYF. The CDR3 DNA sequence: TGTGCCAGTGCGGCGGGGACAGGGAGCTACGAGCAGTACTTC.

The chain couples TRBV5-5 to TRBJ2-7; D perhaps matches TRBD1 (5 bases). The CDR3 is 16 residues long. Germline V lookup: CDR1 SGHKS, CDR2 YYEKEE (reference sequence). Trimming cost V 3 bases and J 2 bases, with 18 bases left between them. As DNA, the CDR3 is TGTGCCAGCAGCTGGGATGGGGTGGGGCCAGCCTACGAGCAGTACTTC. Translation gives CASSWDGVGPAYEQYF.

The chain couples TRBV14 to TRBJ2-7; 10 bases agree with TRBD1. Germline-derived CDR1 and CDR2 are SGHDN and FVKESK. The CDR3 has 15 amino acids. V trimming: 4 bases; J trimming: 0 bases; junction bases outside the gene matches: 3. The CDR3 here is CASSRDRGLSYEQYF. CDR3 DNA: TGTGCCAGCAGCCGGGACAGGGGCCTCTCCTACGAGCAGTACTTC.

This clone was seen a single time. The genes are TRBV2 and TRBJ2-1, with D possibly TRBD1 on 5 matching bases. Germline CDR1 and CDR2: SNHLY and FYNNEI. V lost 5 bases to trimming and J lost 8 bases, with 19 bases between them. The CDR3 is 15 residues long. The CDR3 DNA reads TGTGCCAGCAGTTGGGGCAGGGTTCTTTCGGATGAGCAGTTCTTC. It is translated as CASSWGRVLSDEQFF.

This CDR3 reads CAWSVGSGLTDTQYF. CDR3 bases: TGTGCCTGGAGTGTAGGGAGCGGGTTGACAGATACGCAGTATTTT. The chain couples TRBV30 to TRBJ2-3, with D possibly TRBD2 on 6 matching bases. Trimming left V 0 bases short and J 3 bases short, with 13 bases between. CDR3 length equals 15 residues. Germline CDR1 GTSNPN, CDR2 SVGIG (reference sequence). The whole variable domain, filled in from reference TRBV30 and TRBJ2-3, reads SQTIHQWPATLVQPVGSPLSLECTVEGTSNPNLYWYRQAAGRGLQLLFYSVGIGQISSEVPQNLSASRPQDRQFILSSKKLLLSDSGFYLCAWSVGSGLTDTQYFGPGTRLTVL.

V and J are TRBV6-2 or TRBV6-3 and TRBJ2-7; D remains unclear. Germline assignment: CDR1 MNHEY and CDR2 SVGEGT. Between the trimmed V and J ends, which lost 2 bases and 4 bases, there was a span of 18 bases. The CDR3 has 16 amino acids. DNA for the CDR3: TGTGCCAGCAGTTACGAGGCCCGGATTAGCAGTTACGAGCAGTACTTC. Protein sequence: CASSYEARISSYEQYF.

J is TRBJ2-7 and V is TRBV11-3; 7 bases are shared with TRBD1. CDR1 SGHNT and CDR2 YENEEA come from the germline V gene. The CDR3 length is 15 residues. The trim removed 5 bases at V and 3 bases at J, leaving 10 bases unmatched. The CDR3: CASSPGTVNIYEQYF. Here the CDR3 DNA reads TGTGCCAGCAGCCCTGGGACAGTTAACATCTACGAGCAGTACTTC.

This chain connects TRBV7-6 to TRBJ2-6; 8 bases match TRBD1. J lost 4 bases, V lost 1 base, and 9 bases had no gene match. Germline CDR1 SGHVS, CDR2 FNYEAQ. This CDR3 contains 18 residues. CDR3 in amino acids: CASSLVGQGTLGANVLTF. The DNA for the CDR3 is TGTGCCAGCAGCTTAGTTGGACAGGGAACTCTGGGGGCCAACGTCCTGACTTTC.

The CDR3 sequence: CASYPGAKETQYF. DNA of the CDR3: TGCGCCAGCTATCCGGGAGCCAAGGAGACCCAGTACTTC. The rearrangement joins TRBV5-1 to TRBJ2-5; possibly TRBD2 for D (6 bases). V lost 7 bases to trimming and J lost 5 bases, with 15 bases between them. The germline V gene has CDR1 SGHRS and CDR2 YFSETQ. The CDR3 sequence is 13 residues long.

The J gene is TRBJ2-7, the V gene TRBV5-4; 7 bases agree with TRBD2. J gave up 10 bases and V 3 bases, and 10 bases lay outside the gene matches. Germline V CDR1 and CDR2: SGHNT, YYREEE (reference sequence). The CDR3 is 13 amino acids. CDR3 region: CASSSTSATSQYF. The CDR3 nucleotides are TGTGCCAGCAGCTCTACTAGCGCGACAAGCCAGTACTTC.

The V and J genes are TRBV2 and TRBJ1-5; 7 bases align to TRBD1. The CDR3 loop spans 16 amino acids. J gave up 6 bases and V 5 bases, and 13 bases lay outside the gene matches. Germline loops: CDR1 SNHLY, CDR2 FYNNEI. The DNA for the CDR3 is TGTGCCAGCAGTCTATTTACAGGGGTTTCAAGTCAGCCCCAGCATTTT. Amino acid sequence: CASSLFTGVSSQPQHF. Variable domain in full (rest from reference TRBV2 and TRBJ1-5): EPEVTQTPSHQVTQMGQEVILRCVPISNHLYFYWYRQILGQKVEFLVSFYNNEISEKSEIFDDQFSVERPDGSNFTLKIRSTKLEDSAMYFCASSLFTGVSSQPQHFGDGTRLSIL.

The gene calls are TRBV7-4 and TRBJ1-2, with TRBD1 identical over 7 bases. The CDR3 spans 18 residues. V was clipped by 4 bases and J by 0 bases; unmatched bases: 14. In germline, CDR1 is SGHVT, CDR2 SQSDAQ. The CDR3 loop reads CASSSSVTGTLTNYGYTF. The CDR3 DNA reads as TGTGCCAGCAGCTCTTCAGTGACAGGGACCCTTACTAACTATGGCTACACCTTC.

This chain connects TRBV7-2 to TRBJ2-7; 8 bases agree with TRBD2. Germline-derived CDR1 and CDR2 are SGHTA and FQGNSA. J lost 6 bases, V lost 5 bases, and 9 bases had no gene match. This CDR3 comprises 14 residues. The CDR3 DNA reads TGTGCCAGCAGCCCCCGGGGGGGGCCCGTCGAGCAGTACTTC. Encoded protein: CASSPRGGPVEQYF.

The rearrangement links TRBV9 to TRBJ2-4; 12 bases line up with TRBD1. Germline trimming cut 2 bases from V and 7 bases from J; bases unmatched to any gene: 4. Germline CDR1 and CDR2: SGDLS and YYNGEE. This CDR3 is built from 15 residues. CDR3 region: CASSVGDRGRNIQYF. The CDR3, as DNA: TGTGCCAGCAGCGTGGGGGACAGGGGGCGGAACATTCAGTACTTC.

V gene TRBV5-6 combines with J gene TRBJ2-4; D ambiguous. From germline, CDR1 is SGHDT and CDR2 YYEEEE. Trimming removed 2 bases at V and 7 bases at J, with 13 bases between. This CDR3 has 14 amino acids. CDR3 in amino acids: CASSFRYGPNIQYF. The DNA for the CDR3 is TGTGCCAGCAGCTTCAGGTACGGCCCGAACATTCAGTACTTC.